Listed below are T cell receptor beta chains from one sample, sequenced in a study of blood T cells in healthy people across ages. Each CDR3 protein gets one entry after TCRdb re-called the 5' RACE reads with MiXCR. This sample has 900,000 to 950,000 distinct CDR3 sequences, with 25% to 30% found just once. These data also featured in a second study, about T cells of mothers and their children.

Sample: blood. All receptors derive from a middle-aged woman in good health. Both conserved end residues are part of each CDR3. A D gene is named only where the DNA matches it firmly. The size entry is marked missing in some rows and otherwise reads once, few, many or a size class.

CAGSLDRANTEAFF,TGTGCCGGCAGTTTAGACAGGGCAAACACTGAAGCTTTCTTT,TRBV12-3/TRBV12-4,14,TRBD1,TRBJ1-1,-
CASSVSDNTGELFF,TGTGCCAGCAGCGTCTCGGACAACACCGGGGAGCTGTTTTTT,TRBV9,14,-,TRBJ2-2,-
CASSPPLAGGPNEQFF,TGTGCCAGCAGTCCCCCACTAGCGGGGGGGCCAAATGAGCAGTTCTTC,TRBV28,16,TRBD2,TRBJ2-1,few
CASRNNRGLYEQYF,TGTGCCAGCAGAAACAACAGGGGGTTATACGAGCAGTACTTC,TRBV12-3/TRBV12-4,14,TRBD1,TRBJ2-7,many
CASSQDPGNSYEQYF,TGCGCCAGCAGCCAAGACCCAGGAAATTCCTACGAGCAGTACTTC,TRBV4-3,15,-,TRBJ2-7,many
CASSLEGSTAETQYF,TGCGCCAGCAGCTTGGAAGGTTCGACGGCGGAGACCCAGTACTTC,TRBV5-1,15,-,TRBJ2-5,-
CASSPSTPRLRDSRVKETQYF,TGTGCCAGCAGCCCCTCTACGCCCCGGCTCCGGGACAGCAGGGTAAAAGAGACCCAGTACTTC,TRBV9,21,TRBD1,TRBJ2-5,many
CASIGGQGPGGYTF,TGTGCCAGCATTGGAGGACAGGGGCCAGGCGGCTACACCTTC,TRBV6-5,14,TRBD1,TRBJ1-2,many
CASSLSRQRARSYNEQFF,TGCGCCAGCAGCTTGTCCCGCCAGCGGGCTCGCTCCTACAATGAGCAGTTCTTC,TRBV5-1,18,-,TRBJ2-1,-
CASSEDRINYGYTF,TGTGCCAGCTCAGAGGACAGGATTAACTATGGCTACACCTTC,TRBV18,14,TRBD1,TRBJ1-2,-
CASLKDRRYYGYTF,TGTGCCAGCCTTAAGGACAGGCGCTACTATGGCTACACCTTC,TRBV28,14,TRBD1,TRBJ1-2,few
CATSKQGDYGYTF,TGTGCCACCAGCAAGCAGGGCGACTATGGCTACACCTTC,TRBV15,13,-,TRBJ1-2,many
CASSSRESYEQYF,TGTGCCAGCAGCTCCAGGGAATCATACGAGCAGTACTTC,TRBV3-1,13,-,TRBJ2-7,many
CASSIAGAKETQYF,TGTGCCAGCAGCATTGCGGGGGCGAAAGAGACCCAGTACTTC,TRBV7-3,14,-,TRBJ2-5,-
CASSPTVTGREQYF,TGTGCCAGCAGCCCTACAGTTACGGGGCGGGAGCAGTACTTC,TRBV5-5,14,-,TRBJ2-7,many
CASSLTTLGGKAGELFF,TGTGCCAGCAGCTTAACGACATTAGGGGGGAAGGCCGGGGAGCTGTTTTTT,TRBV7-3,17,-,TRBJ2-2,-
CSARPLLAARGETQYF,TGCAGTGCTAGACCCCTACTAGCCGCTCGGGGAGAGACCCAGTACTTC,TRBV20-1,16,-,TRBJ2-5,few
CASSYSRGGAEQYF,TGTGCCAGCAGTTACTCCCGGGGGGGCGCCGAGCAGTACTTC,TRBV6-5,14,TRBD2,TRBJ2-7,few
CASSPWGAAQSSPLHF,TGTGCCAGCAGTCCCTGGGGGGCGGCCCAGAGTTCACCCCTCCACTTT,TRBV5-6,16,-,TRBJ1-6,-
CASSLVSPPETPYF,TGCGCCAGCAGCTTGGTTTCGCCTCCGGAGACCCCGTACTTC,TRBV5-1,14,-,TRBJ2-7,-
CASSLQHGGVYTF,TGCGCCAGCAGCCTTCAACACGGGGGGGTCTACACCTTC,TRBV4-3,13,-,TRBJ1-2,few
CASSYSDLYNEQFF,TGTGCCAGCAGTTATTCGGACTTGTACAATGAGCAGTTCTTC,TRBV12-3/TRBV12-4,14,-,TRBJ2-1,-
CASSYIGSAGTEAFF,TGTGCCAGCAGTTACATCGGGTCAGCTGGCACTGAAGCTTTCTTT,TRBV6-5,15,-,TRBJ1-1,many
CSARSLGQGTNYGYTF,TGCAGTGCTAGGAGCCTGGGACAGGGGACGAACTATGGCTACACCTTC,TRBV20-1,16,TRBD1,TRBJ1-2,few
CSASSGTGNEQFF,TGCAGTGCTAGCTCCGGGACGGGCAATGAGCAGTTCTTC,TRBV20-1,13,-,TRBJ2-1,few
CASSGLAGAEGDTQYF,TGCGCCAGCAGTGGACTAGCGGGGGCCGAGGGAGATACGCAGTATTTT,TRBV5-1,16,TRBD2,TRBJ2-3,few
CSARDFREGRQETQYF,TGCAGTGCTAGAGATTTTCGGGAGGGCCGCCAAGAGACCCAGTACTTC,TRBV20-1,16,TRBD2,TRBJ2-5,once
CASSSRDRDSPLHF,TGTGCCAGCAGCTCCCGGGACAGAGATTCACCCCTCCACTTT,TRBV7-9,14,TRBD1,TRBJ1-6,once
CASSLWLGQGSHEQYF,TGTGCCAGCAGTTTATGGTTGGGGCAAGGTAGCCACGAGCAGTACTTC,TRBV28,16,-,TRBJ2-7,-
CASSSGTSGVSYNEQYF,TGTGCCAGCAGTTCGGGGACTAGCGGGGTCTCCTACAATGAGCAGTACTTC,TRBV12-3/TRBV12-4,17,TRBD2,TRBJ2-4,-
CASRPYREAKNIQYF,TGTGCCAGCAGACCCTACAGGGAAGCCAAAAACATTCAGTACTTC,TRBV27,15,-,TRBJ2-4,many
CASSLGRRTYNEQFF,TGTGCCAGCAGCTTAGGCAGACGGACCTACAATGAGCAGTTCTTC,TRBV7-9,15,-,TRBJ2-1,-
CASSLAPGTGALNSGNTIYF,TGCGCCAGCAGCTTGGCCCCCGGGACAGGGGCCCTAAACTCTGGAAACACCATATATTTT,TRBV5-1,20,TRBD1,TRBJ1-3,-
CSDLWGPQETQFF,TGCAGCGATCTATGGGGACCCCAAGAGACCCAGTTCTTC,TRBV29-1,13,-,TRBJ2-1,-
CASSRWGERDYGYTF,TGTGCCAGCAGTCGGTGGGGGGAGAGGGACTATGGCTACACCTTC,TRBV7-9,15,-,TRBJ1-2,few
CATSREAGGGQTQYF,TGTGCCACCAGCAGAGAGGCAGGGGGCGGGCAGACCCAGTACTTC,TRBV15,15,TRBD1,TRBJ2-5,many
CASSYGLGYGYTF,TGTGCCAGCAGTTACGGTTTAGGGTATGGCTACACCTTC,TRBV27,13,-,TRBJ1-2,-
CASSPSPTGWYEQYF,TGTGCCAGCTCACCATCTCCCACAGGGTGGTACGAGCAGTACTTC,TRBV18,15,-,TRBJ2-7,many
CASSQDKGFQAFF,TGCGCCAGCAGCCAAGATAAGGGATTCCAGGCTTTCTTT,TRBV4-1,13,-,TRBJ1-1,-
CASSPYPEANYGYTF,TGTGCCAGCAGCCCATACCCAGAGGCCAACTATGGCTACACCTTC,TRBV9,15,-,TRBJ1-2,few
CASSVGGRIAGTQYF,TGTGCCAGCAGCGTAGGAGGCAGAATAGCAGGTACGCAGTATTTT,TRBV9,15,-,TRBJ2-3,-
CSADDRGRNGEQYF,TGCAGTGCTGACGACAGGGGGCGAAACGGGGAGCAGTACTTC,TRBV20-1,14,TRBD1,TRBJ2-7,many
CASSVRSSGEQYF,TGTGCCAGTAGTGTTCGTAGCTCCGGTGAGCAGTACTTC,TRBV19,13,-,TRBJ2-7,many
CASSLGQGFIQYF,TGTGCCAGCAGCTTGGGACAGGGATTCATTCAGTACTTC,TRBV7-3,13,TRBD1,TRBJ2-4,many
CASSSPGGMRNEQFF,TGTGCCAGCAGCTCCCCGGGGGGGATGAGAAATGAGCAGTTCTTC,TRBV7-3,15,TRBD2,TRBJ2-1,-
CASSPDRRTKNIQYF,TGTGCCAGCTCACCGGACAGGAGAACCAAAAACATTCAGTACTTC,TRBV18,15,TRBD1,TRBJ2-4,-
CSAGSRTTNEKLFF,TGCAGCGCCGGGTCTAGAACAACTAATGAAAAACTGTTTTTT,TRBV29-1,14,-,TRBJ1-4,few
CASSPYAGSYEQYF,TGTGCCAGCAGCCCCTATGCAGGGAGTTACGAGCAGTACTTC,TRBV7-3,14,-,TRBJ2-7,many
CAGSPWDGNNEQFF,TGTGCCGGCAGTCCGTGGGACGGCAACAATGAGCAGTTCTTC,TRBV27,14,-,TRBJ2-1,few
CASSLAVSQVGYTF,TGTGCCAGCAGCTTAGCAGTTTCTCAGGTCGGCTACACCTTC,TRBV7-2,14,-,TRBJ1-2,-
CAASTGQENNEQFF,TGTGCCGCCTCTACCGGACAGGAGAACAATGAGCAGTTCTTC,TRBV6-2/TRBV6-3,14,TRBD1,TRBJ2-1,few